What follows are 13 T cell receptor beta chains derived from one specimen sequenced in a study of metastatic and nonmetastatic thyroid tumors. MiXCR was used by TCRdb to re-call the PCR reads. The sample yields more than 20,000 clones, 10% to 15% seen once. Before thyroid surgery, none of the patients had received any treatment. The sample was blood. These receptors were collected from a female donor with papillary thyroid cancer or a benign thyroid nodule (not recorded which). Some clones in this sample may be carry-over from other donors' samples.

About this clone itself: An end of the junction differs from the germline gene, which may be a read error. This CDR3 is also generated by other DNA sequences in the sample. J is TRBJ2-5 and V is TRBV29-1; TRBD2 might be the D (6 bases). The CDR3 sequence is 13 residues long. Germline V lookup: CDR1 SQVTM, CDR2 ANQGSEA. The CDR3 reads CSVSGAGQETQYF. The CDR3 DNA sequence: TGTAGCGTCTCTGGAGCGGGCCAAGAGACCCAGTACTTC.

By proportion, this clone is medium-sized (0.01 to 0.1%). The rearrangement joins TRBV20-1 to TRBJ2-7; D ambiguous. The CDR3 runs 13 residues. Germline V lookup: CDR1 DFQATT, CDR2 SNEGSKA (reference sequence). Trimming shortened V by 0 bases and J by 3 bases, and 9 bases separated the two germline ends. The CDR3 here is CSARDGPFYEQYF. The DNA for the CDR3 is TGCAGTGCTAGAGATGGGCCTTTCTACGAGCAGTACTTC.

This clone qualifies as medium-sized. The V call is TRBV6-1, the J call TRBJ2-5; TRBD2 matches at 7 bases. Germline V gene sequence: CDR1 MNHNS, CDR2 SASEGT. The CDR3 covers 16 residues. V trimming: 3 bases; J trimming: 4 bases; junction bases outside the gene matches: 11. The CDR3, as DNA: TGTGCCAGCAGTGATTTAGTCGGGGAGGGGAGAGAGACCCAGTACTTC. Translated: CASSDLVGEGRETQYF.

In this sample, this clone turned up many times. The rearrangement uses TRBV6-1 and TRBJ2-5, with TRBD1 matching over 8 bases. V shed 5 bases and J 2 bases; nucleotides not matched to a gene: 4. The CDR3 runs 14 residues. Germline V gives CDR1 MNHNS, CDR2 SASEGT. This CDR3 reads CASSLRTGQETQYF. In nucleotides, the CDR3 is TGTGCCAGCAGTCTCCGGACAGGGCAAGAGACCCAGTACTTC.

This clone was recorded many times. This chain connects TRBV6-2 or TRBV6-3 to TRBJ1-2; D is ambiguous. Trimming left V 2 bases short and J 6 bases short, with 10 bases between. This CDR3 comprises 13 residues. Germline loops: CDR1 MNHEY, CDR2 SVGEGT. The CDR3 region has the DNA TGTGCCAGCAGTTACGTGTGGAGCGATGGCTACACCTTC. Encoded protein: CASSYVWSDGYTF.

This clone was recorded at least ten times. The chain combines TRBV28 with TRBJ1-2; D unresolved. In germline, CDR1 is MDHEN, CDR2 SYDVKM. V lost 4 bases to trimming and J lost 6 bases, with 3 bases between them. The length of the CDR3 is 10 residues. DNA of the CDR3: TGTGCCAGCAGTTCTAATGGCTACACCTTC. Its translation is CASSSNGYTF.

This clone was recorded many times. The rearrangement joins TRBV15 to TRBJ2-7, with TRBD1 identical over 8 bases. J gave up 3 bases and V 4 bases, and 8 bases lay outside the gene matches. The germline CDR1 and CDR2 sequences are LNHNV and YYDKDF (reference sequence). CDR3 size: 15 residues. CDR3 loop: CATSINRDRIYEQYF. Written as DNA, the CDR3 is TGTGCCACCAGCATAAACCGGGACAGGATCTACGAGCAGTACTTC.

This clone was counted many times. The rearrangement links TRBV3-1 to TRBJ2-2; D is unresolved. Trimming pared 1 base from V and 7 bases from J, leaving 1 base between. Per germline, CDR1 LGHDT and CDR2 YNNKEL (reference sequence). The CDR3 runs 11 residues. The CDR3 region has the DNA TGTGCCAGCAGCCAAGTCGGGGAGCTGTTTTTT. Translating gives CASSQVGELFF.

CDR3 protein: CATWETWQAYEQYF. The CDR3 DNA sequence: TGTGCCACCTGGGAGACATGGCAGGCCTACGAGCAGTACTTC. The chain uses TRBV19 and TRBJ2-7, with D possibly being TRBD2 (5 bases). CDR1 and CDR2 (germline): LNHDA, SQIVND (reference sequence). The CDR3 loop spans 14 amino acids. Trimming left V 10 bases short and J 2 bases short, with 18 bases between. Complete variable domain (other parts from reference TRBV19 and TRBJ2-7): DGGITQSPKYLFRKEGQNVTLSCEQNLNHDAMYWYRQDPGQGLRLIYYSQIVNDFQKGDIAEGYSVSREKKESFPLTVTSAQKNPTAFYLCATWETWQAYEQYFGPGTRLTVT.

In regard to this clone: It may be a read error: a sequence one base away is much more abundant. Other DNA sequences from this sample encode an identical CDR3 as well. The chain is built from TRBV20-1 and TRBJ1-2; D remains ambiguous. The CDR3 loop spans 17 amino acids. Germline V gene data show CDR1 as DFQATT and CDR2 as SNEGSKA (reference sequence). The CDR3 DNA follows: TGCAGTGCTAGGGAGGAGGTGTTTAAGCGGGGTGGGAATGGCTACACCTTT. Protein sequence: CSAREEVFKRGGNGYTF.

This clone has at least ten counts. Here the CDR3 DNA reads TGTGCCAGCAGCTTGGGTGTTTATAGGGGACGGGACACTGAAGCTTTCTTT. Translating gives CASSLGVYRGRDTEAFF. This chain links TRBV11-1 with TRBJ1-1, with D perhaps matching TRBD1 (5 bases). The ends were cut back, 3 bases at V and 3 bases at J, with 20 bases in the middle. CDR1 is SGHAT and CDR2 is FQDESV in the germline V gene (reference sequence). This CDR3 comprises 17 residues.

This clone has just a few counts. This chain's CDR3 is CAITVGCEQYF. The CDR3 nucleotides are TGTGCCATCACCGTGGGGTGCGAGCAGTACTTC. The rearrangement joins TRBV7-9 to TRBJ2-7; D uncertain. This CDR3 is built from 11 residues. Germline CDR1 and CDR2: SEHNR and FQNEAQ (reference sequence). Trimming removed 10 bases at V and 6 bases at J, with 13 bases between.

The sample holds many counts of this clone. The rearrangement links TRBV28 to TRBJ2-1; 8 bases align to TRBD2. J was trimmed by 0 bases and V by 5 bases; bases with no gene match: 9. CDR3 size: 17 residues. Germline lookup yields CDR1 MDHEN and CDR2 SYDVKM. The CDR3 coding sequence is TGTGCCAGCAGTCCCCCGACTAGCGCATCCTCCTACAATGAGCAGTTCTTC. It translates to CASSPPTSASSYNEQFF.